This T cell receptor (beta chain) comes out of a study of blood T cell repertoires in COVID-19 (dated by TCRdb to 2018 to 2021). Regarding the research as a whole: Samples from collaborators originated in the United States, Italy and Spain and spanned both the acute and convalescent phases of COVID-19. The prospective study material was composed of cDNA or gDNA derived from T cells, B-cell-depleted T cells, or PBMCs. Subjects who had been exposed to COVID-19, were actively infected with it, or had recovered from it provided the deeply sampled blood TCRbeta repertoires that made up the dataset. A freely available public database, intended as a resource for researchers studying the immune response to SARS-CoV-2, is where the repertoires were released. Samples came from the ongoing ImmuneRACE study (first 160 participants) plus 1,254 subjects from 6 global collaborators. A de-identified subject ID, COVID-19 status, age in years and sex were almost always included in the sample metadata. HLA class I and class II types, where available, came from metadata supplied by the sample provider rather than from assay-based typing. Findings and caveats that apply to the study as a whole: The amount of clinical and demographic metadata varied by source and participant and was provided uncurated.

TCRbeta CDR3 regions were amplified from genomic DNA by means of the immunoSEQ Assay, a bias-controlled multiplex PCR. The paper's processing steps were these. The number of nucleated cells in each sample was estimated from the amplification of reference gene primers within the assay. To quantify the absolute abundance of each unique TCRbeta CDR3 rearrangement, sequence reads were collapsed and filtered. For each sample, productive Simpson clonality was calculated as the square root of Simpson's diversity index over productive rearrangements. This immuneACCESS table, as held by TCRdb, lists in-frame sequences with V and J called but not all clones. Of the missing ones, under half trace to an unresolved V gene in checked studies; the others have no known cause. Clone size and the V and J calls come from that table; the DNA yielded D and trimming. The sample contains over 100,000 clones, around 87% of them found a single time. The ten largest make up less than 2.5% of the sample.

Whole blood was collected in K2EDTA tubes by collaborating institutions according to the institutions' own protocols. For TCRbeta analysis, collaborators shipped samples in one of three forms: frozen whole blood, isolated PBMCs, or DNA extracted from either of those sample types. This clone is a singleton in its sample. Its binding antigen is unknown. No much larger clonotype is one base removed from it; base qualities were not supplied. The sample comprised peripheral blood. The clonotype comes from a man aged 45-60 years with active COVID-19.

The nucleotide sequence reads as follows: TGTGCCAGCAGCGTAGTTAGGGGCGGAGAGCAGTACTTC. Its coded protein is CASSVVRGGEQYF. The rearranged segments are TRBV9 and TRBJ2-7; TRBD1 is perhaps the D gene, given 5 matching bases. CDR3 length: 13 amino acids, cysteine to phenylalanine. This entry keeps only the CDR3 DNA: 39 bases, framed from base 1. Sequences SGDLS (CDR1) and YYNGEE (CDR2) are obtained from the germline V gene. Cut back by 0 bases and 7 bases, the V and J ends lie 11 bases apart.